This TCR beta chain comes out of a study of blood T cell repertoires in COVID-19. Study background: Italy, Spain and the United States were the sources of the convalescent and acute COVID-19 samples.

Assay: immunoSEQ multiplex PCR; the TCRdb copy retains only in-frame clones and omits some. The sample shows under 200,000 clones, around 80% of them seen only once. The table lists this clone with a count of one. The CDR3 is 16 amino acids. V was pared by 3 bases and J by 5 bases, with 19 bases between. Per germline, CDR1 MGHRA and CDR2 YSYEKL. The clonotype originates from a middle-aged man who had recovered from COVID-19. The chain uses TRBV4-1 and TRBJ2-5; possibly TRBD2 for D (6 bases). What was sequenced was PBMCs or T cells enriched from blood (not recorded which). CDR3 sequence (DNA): TGCGCCAGCAGCCATTTGGGCGGATGGGGGGTGGAGACCCAGTACTTC. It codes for CASSHLGGWGVETQYF.